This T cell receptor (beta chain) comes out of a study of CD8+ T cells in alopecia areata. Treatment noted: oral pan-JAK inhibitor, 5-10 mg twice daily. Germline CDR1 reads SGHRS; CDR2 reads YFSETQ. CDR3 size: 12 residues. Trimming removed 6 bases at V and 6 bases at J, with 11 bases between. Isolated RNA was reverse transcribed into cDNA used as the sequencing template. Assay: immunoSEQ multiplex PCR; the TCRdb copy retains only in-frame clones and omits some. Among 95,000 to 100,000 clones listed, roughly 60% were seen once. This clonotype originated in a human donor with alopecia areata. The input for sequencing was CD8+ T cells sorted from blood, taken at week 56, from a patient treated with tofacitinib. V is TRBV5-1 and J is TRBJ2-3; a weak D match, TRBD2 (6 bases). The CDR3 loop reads CASKASEDTQYF. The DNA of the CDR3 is TGCGCCAGCAAGGCTAGCGAGGATACGCAGTATTTT.